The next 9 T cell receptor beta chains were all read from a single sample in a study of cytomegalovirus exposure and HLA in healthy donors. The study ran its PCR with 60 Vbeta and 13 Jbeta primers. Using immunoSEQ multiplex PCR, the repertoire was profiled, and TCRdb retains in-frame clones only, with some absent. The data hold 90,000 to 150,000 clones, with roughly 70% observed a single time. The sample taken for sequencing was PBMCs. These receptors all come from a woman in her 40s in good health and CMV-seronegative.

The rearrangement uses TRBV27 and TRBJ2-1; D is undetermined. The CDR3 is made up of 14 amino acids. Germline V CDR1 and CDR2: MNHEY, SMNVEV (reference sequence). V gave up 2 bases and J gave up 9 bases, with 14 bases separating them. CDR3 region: CASSLDFVVGEQFF. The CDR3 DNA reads TGTGCCAGCAGTTTAGATTTTGTGGTCGGTGAGCAGTTCTTC.

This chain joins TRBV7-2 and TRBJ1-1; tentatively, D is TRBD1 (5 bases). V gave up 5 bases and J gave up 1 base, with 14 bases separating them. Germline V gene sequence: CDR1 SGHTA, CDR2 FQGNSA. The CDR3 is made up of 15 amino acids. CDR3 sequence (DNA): TGTGCCAGCAGCCCCTTCGGGGGATCGAACACTGAAGCTTTCTTT. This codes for CASSPFGGSNTEAFF.

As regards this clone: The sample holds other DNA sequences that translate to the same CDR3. This CDR3 reads CASSSQGQPQHF. The CDR3 bases are TGTGCCAGCAGCTCCCAGGGACAGCCCCAGCATTTT. The chain recombines TRBV7-2 with TRBJ1-5; D possibly corresponds to TRBD1 (5 bases). Per the germline V gene, CDR1 is SGHTA and CDR2 is FQGNSA. The CDR3 consists of 12 residues. Trimming stripped 4 bases from V and 7 bases from J, with 8 bases between. Complete variable domain (other parts from reference TRBV7-2 and TRBJ1-5): GAGVSQSPSNKVTEKGKDVELRCDPISGHTALYWYRQSLGQGLEFLIYFQGNSAPDKSGLPSDRFSAERTGGSVSTLTIQRTQQEDSAVYLCASSSQGQPQHFGDGTRLSIL.

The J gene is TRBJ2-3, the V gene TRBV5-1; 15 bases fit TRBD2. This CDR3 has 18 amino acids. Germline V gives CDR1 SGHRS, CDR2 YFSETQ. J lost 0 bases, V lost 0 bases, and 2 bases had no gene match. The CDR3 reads CASSLGGLAGGSTDTQYF. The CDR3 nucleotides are TGCGCCAGCAGCTTGGGAGGACTAGCGGGGGGGAGCACAGATACGCAGTATTTT.

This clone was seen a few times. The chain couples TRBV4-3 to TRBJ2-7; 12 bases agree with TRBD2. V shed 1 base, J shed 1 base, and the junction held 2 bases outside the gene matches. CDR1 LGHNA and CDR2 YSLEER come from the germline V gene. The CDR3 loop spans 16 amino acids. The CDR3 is CASSQGLAGGSYEQYF. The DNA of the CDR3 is TGCGCCAGCAGCCAAGGCCTAGCGGGAGGGTCCTACGAGCAGTACTTC.

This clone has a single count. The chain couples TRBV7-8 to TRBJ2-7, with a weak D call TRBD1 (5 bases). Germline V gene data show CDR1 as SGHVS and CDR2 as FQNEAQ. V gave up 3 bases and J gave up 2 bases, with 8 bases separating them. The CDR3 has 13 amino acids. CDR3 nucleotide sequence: TGTGCCAGCAGCTTGGGGCATACCTACGAGCAGTACTTC. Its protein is CASSLGHTYEQYF. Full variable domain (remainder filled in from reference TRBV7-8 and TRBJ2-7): GAGVSQSPRYKVAKRGQDVALRCDPISGHVSLFWYQQALGQGPEFLTYFQNEAQLDKSGLPSDRFFAERPEGSVSTLKIQRTQQEDSAVYLCASSLGHTYEQYFGPGTRLTVT.

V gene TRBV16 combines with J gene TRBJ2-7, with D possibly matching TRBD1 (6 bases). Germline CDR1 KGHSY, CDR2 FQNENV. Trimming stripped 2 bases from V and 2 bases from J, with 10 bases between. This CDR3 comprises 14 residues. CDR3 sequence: CASSQPQGPYEQYF. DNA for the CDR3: TGTGCCAGCAGCCAACCACAGGGCCCCTACGAGCAGTACTTC.

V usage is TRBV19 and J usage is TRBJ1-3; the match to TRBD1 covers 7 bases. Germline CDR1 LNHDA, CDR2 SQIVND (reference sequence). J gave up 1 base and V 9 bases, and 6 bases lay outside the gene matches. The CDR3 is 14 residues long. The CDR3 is CASTDRASGNTIYF. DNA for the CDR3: TGTGCCAGCACAGACAGGGCTTCTGGAAACACCATATATTTT.

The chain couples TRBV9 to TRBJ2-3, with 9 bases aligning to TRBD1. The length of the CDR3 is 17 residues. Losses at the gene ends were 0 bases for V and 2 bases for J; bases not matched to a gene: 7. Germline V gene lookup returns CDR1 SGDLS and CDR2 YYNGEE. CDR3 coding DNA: TGTGCCAGCAGCGTAGAGGACAGGGGCGGGTACACAGATACGCAGTATTTT. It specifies CASSVEDRGGYTDTQYF.